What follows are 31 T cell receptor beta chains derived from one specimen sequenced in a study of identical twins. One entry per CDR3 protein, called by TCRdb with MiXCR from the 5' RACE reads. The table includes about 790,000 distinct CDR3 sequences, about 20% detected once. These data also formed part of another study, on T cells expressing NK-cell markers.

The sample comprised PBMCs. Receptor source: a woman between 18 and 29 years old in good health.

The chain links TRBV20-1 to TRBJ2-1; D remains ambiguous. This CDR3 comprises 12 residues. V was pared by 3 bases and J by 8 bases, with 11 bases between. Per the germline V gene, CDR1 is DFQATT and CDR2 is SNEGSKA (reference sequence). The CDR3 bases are TGCAGTGCTAGTCGTAGTGAGTATGAGCAGTTCTTC. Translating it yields CSASRSEYEQFF.

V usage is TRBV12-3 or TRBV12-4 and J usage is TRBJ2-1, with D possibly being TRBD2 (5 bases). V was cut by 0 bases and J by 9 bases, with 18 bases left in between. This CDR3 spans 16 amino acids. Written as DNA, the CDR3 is TGTGCCAGCAGTTTAGCGCGCGGTTCGGCAAGCGGTGAGCAGTTCTTC. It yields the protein CASSLARGSASGEQFF.

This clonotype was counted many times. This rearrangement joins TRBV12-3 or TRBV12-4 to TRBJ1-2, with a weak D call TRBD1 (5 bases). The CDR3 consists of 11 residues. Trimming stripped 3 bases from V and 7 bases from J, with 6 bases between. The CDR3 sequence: CASSLGGGYTF. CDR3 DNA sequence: TGTGCCAGCAGTTTGGGGGGTGGCTACACCTTC.

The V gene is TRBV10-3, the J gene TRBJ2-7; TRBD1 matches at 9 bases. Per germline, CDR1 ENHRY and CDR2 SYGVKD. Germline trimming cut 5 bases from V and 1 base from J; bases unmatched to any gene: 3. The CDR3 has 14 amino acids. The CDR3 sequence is CAISLGTGSYEQYF. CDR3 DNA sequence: TGTGCCATCAGTTTAGGGACAGGGTCCTACGAGCAGTACTTC.

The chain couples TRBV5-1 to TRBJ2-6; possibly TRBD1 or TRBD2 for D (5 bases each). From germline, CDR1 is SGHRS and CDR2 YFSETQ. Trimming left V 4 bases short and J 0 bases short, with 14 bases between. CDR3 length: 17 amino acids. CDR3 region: CASSGGRPLSGANVLTF. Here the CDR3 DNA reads TGCGCCAGCAGCGGGGGACGTCCCCTCTCTGGGGCCAACGTCCTGACTTTC.

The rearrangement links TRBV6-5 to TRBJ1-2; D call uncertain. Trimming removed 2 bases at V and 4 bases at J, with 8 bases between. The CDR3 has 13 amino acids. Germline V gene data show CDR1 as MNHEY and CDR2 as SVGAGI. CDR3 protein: CASSYDTSYGYTF. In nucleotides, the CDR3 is TGTGCCAGCAGTTACGACACAAGCTATGGCTACACCTTC.

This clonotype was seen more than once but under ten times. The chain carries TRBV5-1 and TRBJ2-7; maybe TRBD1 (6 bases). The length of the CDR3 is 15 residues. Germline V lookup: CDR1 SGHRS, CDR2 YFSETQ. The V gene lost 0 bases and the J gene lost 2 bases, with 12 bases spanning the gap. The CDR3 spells CASSLAADRTYEQYF. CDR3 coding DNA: TGCGCCAGCAGCTTGGCCGCAGACAGGACCTACGAGCAGTACTTC.

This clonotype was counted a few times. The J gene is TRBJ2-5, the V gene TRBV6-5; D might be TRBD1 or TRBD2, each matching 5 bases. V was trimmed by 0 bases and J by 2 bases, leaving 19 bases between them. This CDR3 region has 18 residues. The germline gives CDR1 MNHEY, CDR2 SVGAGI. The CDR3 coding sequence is TGTGCCAGCAGTTACTCGAGGCTAGGAGTCTGGGGGCAAGAGACCCAGTACTTC. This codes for CASSYSRLGVWGQETQYF.

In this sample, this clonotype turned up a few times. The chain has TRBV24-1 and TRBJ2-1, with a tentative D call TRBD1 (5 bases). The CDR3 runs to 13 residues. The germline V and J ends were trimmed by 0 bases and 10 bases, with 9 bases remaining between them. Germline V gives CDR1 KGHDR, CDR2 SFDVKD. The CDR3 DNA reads TGTGCCACCAGTGATTTGAGAGACAGCGAGCAGTTCTTC. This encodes CATSDLRDSEQFF.

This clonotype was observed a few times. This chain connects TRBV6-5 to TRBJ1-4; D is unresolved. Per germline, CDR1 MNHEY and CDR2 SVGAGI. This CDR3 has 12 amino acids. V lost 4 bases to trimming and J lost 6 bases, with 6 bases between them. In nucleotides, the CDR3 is TGTGCCAGCAGTTCCTGGGATGAAAAACTGTTTTTT. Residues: CASSSWDEKLFF.

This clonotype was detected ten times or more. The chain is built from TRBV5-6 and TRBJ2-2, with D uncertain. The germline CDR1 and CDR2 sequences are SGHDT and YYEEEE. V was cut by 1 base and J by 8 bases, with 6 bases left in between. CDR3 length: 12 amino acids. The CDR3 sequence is CASSLIGGELFF. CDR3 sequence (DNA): TGTGCCAGCAGCTTGATTGGAGGGGAGCTGTTTTTT.

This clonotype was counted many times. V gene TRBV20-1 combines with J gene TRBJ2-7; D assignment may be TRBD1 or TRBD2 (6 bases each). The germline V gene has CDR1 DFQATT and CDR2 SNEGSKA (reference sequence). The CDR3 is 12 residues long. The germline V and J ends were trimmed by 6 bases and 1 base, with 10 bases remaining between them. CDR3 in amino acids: CSAEGGSYEQYF. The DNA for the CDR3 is TGCAGTGCCGAGGGGGGTTCCTACGAGCAGTACTTC.

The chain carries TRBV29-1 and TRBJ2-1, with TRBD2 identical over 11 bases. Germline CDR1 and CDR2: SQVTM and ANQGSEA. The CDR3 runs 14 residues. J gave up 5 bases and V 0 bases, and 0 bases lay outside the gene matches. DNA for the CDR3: TGCAGCGTTGAAGAGGGACTAGCGGACAATGAGCAGTTCTTC. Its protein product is CSVEEGLADNEQFF.

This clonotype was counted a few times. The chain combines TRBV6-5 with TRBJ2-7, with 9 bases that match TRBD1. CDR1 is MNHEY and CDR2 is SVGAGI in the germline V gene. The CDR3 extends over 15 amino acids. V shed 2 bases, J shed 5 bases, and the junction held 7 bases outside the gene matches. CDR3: CASSYATGGVHEQYF. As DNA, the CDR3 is TGTGCCAGCAGTTACGCGACAGGGGGGGTTCACGAGCAGTACTTC.

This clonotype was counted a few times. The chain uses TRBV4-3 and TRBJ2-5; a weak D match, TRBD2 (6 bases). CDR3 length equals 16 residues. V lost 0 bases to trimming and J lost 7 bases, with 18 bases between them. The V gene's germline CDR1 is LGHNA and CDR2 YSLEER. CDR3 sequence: CASSQDSQGWGGTQYF. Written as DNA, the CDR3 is TGCGCCAGCAGCCAAGATTCCCAAGGATGGGGAGGGACCCAGTACTTC.

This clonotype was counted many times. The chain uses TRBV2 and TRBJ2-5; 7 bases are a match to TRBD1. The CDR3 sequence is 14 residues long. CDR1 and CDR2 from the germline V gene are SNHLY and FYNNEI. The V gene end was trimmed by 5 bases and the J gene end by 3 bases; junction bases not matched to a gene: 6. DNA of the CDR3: TGTGCCAGCAGTCCCGGACAGGTAGAAGAGACCCAGTACTTC. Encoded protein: CASSPGQVEETQYF.

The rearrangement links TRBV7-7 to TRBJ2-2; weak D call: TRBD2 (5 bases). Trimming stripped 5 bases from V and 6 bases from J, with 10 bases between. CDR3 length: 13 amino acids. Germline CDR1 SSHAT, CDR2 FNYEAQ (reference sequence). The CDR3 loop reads CASSESSPGELFF. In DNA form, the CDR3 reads TGTGCCAGCAGCGAATCTAGCCCCGGGGAGCTGTTTTTT.

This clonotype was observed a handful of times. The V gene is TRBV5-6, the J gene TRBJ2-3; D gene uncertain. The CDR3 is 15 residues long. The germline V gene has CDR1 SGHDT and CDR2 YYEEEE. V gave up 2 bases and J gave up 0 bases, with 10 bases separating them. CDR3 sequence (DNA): TGTGCCAGCAGCTTCGAGACCACTAGCACAGATACGCAGTATTTT. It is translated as CASSFETTSTDTQYF.

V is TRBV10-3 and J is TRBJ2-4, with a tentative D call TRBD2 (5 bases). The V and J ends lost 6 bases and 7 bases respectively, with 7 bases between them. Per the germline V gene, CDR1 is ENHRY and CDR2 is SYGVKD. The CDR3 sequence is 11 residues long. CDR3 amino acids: CAIRGSNIQYF. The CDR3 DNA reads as TGTGCCATCAGAGGGAGCAACATTCAGTACTTC.

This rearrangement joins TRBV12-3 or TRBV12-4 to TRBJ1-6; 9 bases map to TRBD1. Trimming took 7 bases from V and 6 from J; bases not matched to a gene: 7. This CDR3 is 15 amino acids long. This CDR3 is CASIKYRGRNSPLHF. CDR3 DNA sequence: TGTGCCAGCATTAAGTACAGGGGGCGTAATTCACCCCTCCACTTT.

The CDR3 reads CASSPGGGTYEQYF. CDR3 sequence (DNA): TGTGCCAGCAGTCCTGGAGGGGGAACCTACGAGCAGTACTTC. The chain uses TRBV12-3 or TRBV12-4 and TRBJ2-7; TRBD1 or TRBD2 may be the D gene (6 bases each). The V gene lost 5 bases and the J gene lost 2 bases, with 13 bases spanning the gap. This CDR3 has 14 residues.

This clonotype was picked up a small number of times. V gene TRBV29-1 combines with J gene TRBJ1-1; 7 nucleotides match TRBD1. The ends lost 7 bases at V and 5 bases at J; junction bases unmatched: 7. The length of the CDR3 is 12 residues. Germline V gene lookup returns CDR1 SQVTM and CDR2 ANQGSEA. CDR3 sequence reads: CSGGGGNTEAFF. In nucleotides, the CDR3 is TGCAGCGGAGGGGGCGGAAATACTGAAGCTTTCTTT.

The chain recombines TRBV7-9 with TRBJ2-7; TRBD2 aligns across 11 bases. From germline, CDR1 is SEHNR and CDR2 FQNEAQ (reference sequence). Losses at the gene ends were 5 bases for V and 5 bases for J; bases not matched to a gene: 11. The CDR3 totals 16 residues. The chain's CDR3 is CASSPTTSGSLDEQYF. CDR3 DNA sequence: TGTGCCAGCAGCCCCACTACTAGCGGGAGCCTCGACGAGCAGTACTTC.

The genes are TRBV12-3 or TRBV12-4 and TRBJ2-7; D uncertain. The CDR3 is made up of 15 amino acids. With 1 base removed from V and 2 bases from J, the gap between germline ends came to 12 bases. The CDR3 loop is CASSLGRRWAYEQYF. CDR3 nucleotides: TGTGCCAGCAGTTTAGGTCGCCGATGGGCCTACGAGCAGTACTTC.

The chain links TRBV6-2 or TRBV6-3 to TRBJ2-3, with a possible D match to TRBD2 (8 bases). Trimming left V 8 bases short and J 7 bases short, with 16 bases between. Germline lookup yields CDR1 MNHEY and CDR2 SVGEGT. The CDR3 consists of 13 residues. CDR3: CASRREGAHTQYF. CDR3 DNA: TGTGCCAGCCGACGGGAGGGGGCTCATACGCAGTATTTT.

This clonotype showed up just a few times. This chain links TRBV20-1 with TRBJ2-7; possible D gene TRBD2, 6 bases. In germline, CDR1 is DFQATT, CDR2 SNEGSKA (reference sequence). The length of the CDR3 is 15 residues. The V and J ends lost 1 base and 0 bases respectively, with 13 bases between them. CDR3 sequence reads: CSARGGSGNSYEQYF. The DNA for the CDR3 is TGCAGTGCTAGAGGCGGTAGCGGCAACTCCTACGAGCAGTACTTC.

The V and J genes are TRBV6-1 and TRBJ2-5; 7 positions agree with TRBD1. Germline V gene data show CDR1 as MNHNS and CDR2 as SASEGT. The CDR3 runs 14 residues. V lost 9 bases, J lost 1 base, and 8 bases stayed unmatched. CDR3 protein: CASRPGQTQETQYF. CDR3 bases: TGTGCCAGTCGGCCGGGACAGACCCAAGAGACCCAGTACTTC.

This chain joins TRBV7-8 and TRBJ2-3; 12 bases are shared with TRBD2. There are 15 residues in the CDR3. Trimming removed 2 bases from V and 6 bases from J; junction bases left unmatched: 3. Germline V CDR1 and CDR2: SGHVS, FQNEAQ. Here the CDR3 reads CASSLLAGGRDTQYF. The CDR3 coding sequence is TGTGCCAGCAGCTTACTAGCGGGGGGGCGGGATACGCAGTATTTT.

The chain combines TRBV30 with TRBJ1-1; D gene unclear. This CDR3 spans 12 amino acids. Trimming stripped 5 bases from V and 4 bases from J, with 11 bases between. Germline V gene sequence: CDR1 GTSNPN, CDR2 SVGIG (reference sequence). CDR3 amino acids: CAWGSLGTEAFF. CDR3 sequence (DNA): TGTGCCTGGGGATCCCTGGGCACTGAAGCTTTCTTT.

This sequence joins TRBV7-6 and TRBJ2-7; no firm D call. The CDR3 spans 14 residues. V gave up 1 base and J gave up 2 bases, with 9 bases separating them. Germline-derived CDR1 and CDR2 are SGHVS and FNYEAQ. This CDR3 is CASSLGSFPYEQYF. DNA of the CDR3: TGTGCCAGCAGCTTAGGGTCGTTCCCCTACGAGCAGTACTTC.

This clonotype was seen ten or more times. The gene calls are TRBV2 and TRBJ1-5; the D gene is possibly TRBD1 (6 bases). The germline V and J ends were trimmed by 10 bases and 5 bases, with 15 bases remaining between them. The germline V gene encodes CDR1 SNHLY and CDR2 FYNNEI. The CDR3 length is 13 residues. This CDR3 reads CATSKEGDQPQHF. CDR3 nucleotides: TGTGCCACCTCAAAGGAGGGGGATCAGCCCCAGCATTTT.